This TCR beta chain was sequenced for a study of blood T cell repertoires in COVID-19. Study background: The United States, Italy and Spain supplied acute and convalescent COVID-19 samples. T cells, B-cell-depleted T cells, or PBMCs supplied cDNA or gDNA.

Assay used: immunoSEQ multiplex PCR; TCRdb lists only in-frame clones, some missing. The sample records about 210,000 clones, 92% being singletons. V was pared by 4 bases and J by 2 bases, with 9 bases between. Germline lookup yields CDR1 SQVTM and CDR2 ANQGSEA. This CDR3 spans 12 amino acids. Material for sequencing was peripheral blood. The receptor was isolated from a man younger than 45 with acute or convalescent COVID-19. This sequence joins TRBV29-1 and TRBJ2-7; tentative D call: TRBD1 (6 bases). The CDR3 is CSVVAGAYEQYF. Here the CDR3 DNA reads TGCAGCGTTGTGGCAGGGGCCTACGAGCAGTACTTC.